A single sample is the source of the 21 T cell receptor beta chains below, sequenced in a study of cytomegalovirus exposure and HLA in healthy donors listed by TCRdb under 2017. Libraries were made using the immunoSEQ multiplex PCR assay. A mixture of 60 forward primers for TCR Vbeta segments and 13 reverse primers for TCR Jbeta segments was used in the multiplex PCR. As stored in TCRdb, this immuneACCESS dataset retains in-frame rearrangements with V and J assigned. A fraction of the clones does not appear; measured against another copy, unresolved V genes explain less than half of the discrepancy, and the remainder lacks a known reason. The sample table holds 130,000 to 150,000 clones, of which roughly 76% were seen once. 2.9% of the sample belongs to the ten largest clones. The sample comprised PBMCs. These receptors all stem from a woman aged 25 to 39 in good health and CMV-seronegative.

The chain joins TRBV5-4 to TRBJ2-3; TRBD2 might be the D (6 bases). The CDR3 extends over 15 amino acids. Germline values: CDR1 SGHNT, CDR2 YYREEE (reference sequence). V dropped 4 bases and J dropped 1 base, with 13 bases sitting between them. The CDR3 bases are TGTGCCAGCAGCATGCCGGGGGTTCGCACAGATACGCAGTATTTT. This translates into CASSMPGVRTDTQYF.

This clone was seen just once. This sequence joins TRBV7-2 and TRBJ2-7; D perhaps matches TRBD2 (5 bases). The CDR3 has 13 amino acids. Germline V CDR1 and CDR2: SGHTA, FQGNSA. V gave up 1 base and J gave up 7 bases, with 11 bases separating them. CDR3 protein: CASSLGAGREQYF. In nucleotides, the CDR3 is TGTGCCAGCAGCTTAGGTGCGGGTAGGGAGCAGTACTTC.

V is TRBV5-1 and J is TRBJ2-5; 9 bases agree with TRBD2. The germline V gene encodes CDR1 SGHRS and CDR2 YFSETQ. V was pared by 0 bases and J by 2 bases, with 2 bases of the junction left unmatched. The CDR3 totals 15 residues. The CDR3 region has the DNA TGCGCCAGCAGCTTGGCTAGCGGGACACAAGAGACCCAGTACTTC. Its protein is CASSLASGTQETQYF.

This clone was picked up one time. The chain links TRBV27 to TRBJ1-5, with D possibly being TRBD1 (6 bases). The CDR3 is made up of 14 amino acids. The germline V and J ends were trimmed by 6 bases and 7 bases, with 16 bases remaining between them. Germline V gene sequence: CDR1 MNHEY, CDR2 SMNVEV (reference sequence). For the CDR3, the DNA is TGTGCCAGCAGAAGGGGGGGGTCCGGGCAGCCCCAGCATTTT. This codes for CASRRGGSGQPQHF.

V and J are TRBV29-1 and TRBJ1-2; perhaps TRBD1 as D (6 bases). This CDR3 is built from 11 residues. Germline CDR1 SQVTM, CDR2 ANQGSEA. Trimming left V 5 bases short and J 6 bases short, with 10 bases between. The CDR3 sequence is CSVWAGDGYTF. CDR3 bases: TGCAGCGTTTGGGCAGGGGATGGCTACACCTTC. Supplemented by reference TRBV29-1 and TRBJ1-2, the full variable domain reads SAVISQKPSRDICQRGTSLTIQCQVDSQVTMMFWYRQQPGQSLTLIATANQGSEATYESGFVIDKFPISRPNLTFSTLTVSNMSPEDSSIYLCSVWAGDGYTFGSGTRLTVV.

DNA for the CDR3: TGTGCCAGCAGACTATTCACCGTGGACAAGGGCTATGGCTACACCTTC. This gives the protein CASRLFTVDKGYGYTF. This chain joins TRBV7-2 and TRBJ1-2; D is possibly TRBD1 (5 bases). The CDR3 sequence is 16 residues long. V lost 6 bases and J 4 bases, leaving 21 bases between the germline ends. From germline, CDR1 is SGHTA and CDR2 FQGNSA.

This chain connects TRBV7-6 to TRBJ1-5, with D possibly matching TRBD1 (5 bases). V was pared by 1 base and J by 3 bases, with 16 bases between. Germline V CDR1 and CDR2: SGHVS, FNYEAQ. CDR3 length equals 17 residues. CDR3 nucleotides: TGTGCCAGCAGCTTAGGCCCGGGGGGGGATTACAATCAGCCCCAGCATTTT. Translation: CASSLGPGGDYNQPQHF. The complete variable domain, with remaining parts taken from reference TRBV7-6 and TRBJ1-5, reads GAGVSQSPRYKVTKRGQDVALRCDPISGHVSLYWYRQALGQGPEFLTYFNYEAQQDKSGLPNDRFSAERPEGSISTLTIQRTEQRDSAMYRCASSLGPGGDYNQPQHFGDGTRLSIL.

The chain uses TRBV12-2 and TRBJ1-5; the table's D gene call, TRBD1, was not cross checked with the DNA. TRBV12-2 is given as a pseudogene. There are 21 residues in the CDR3. The CDR3 region is CASRLAVLVTRGSDSDQPQHF. CDR3 DNA: TGTGCAAGTCGCTTAGCGGTCCTAGTAACCAGGGGCTCGGATTCGGATCAGCCCCAGCATTTT.

The CDR3 region is CASSLFTHQGAREQYF. DNA of the CDR3: TGTGCCAGCAGTTTATTCACTCATCAGGGGGCTCGCGAGCAGTACTTC. The V gene is TRBV28, the J gene TRBJ2-7, with 8 bases that match TRBD1. V lost 1 base and J lost 6; bases outside the gene matches: 11. The CDR3 covers 16 residues. Germline V gene sequence: CDR1 MDHEN, CDR2 SYDVKM.

The rearrangement uses TRBV7-2 and TRBJ1-1; 11 nucleotides align to TRBD1. The CDR3 contains 14 residues. Germline CDR1 and CDR2: SGHTA and FQGNSA. The V and J ends lost 5 bases and 5 bases, in that order; junction bases with no gene match: 4. CDR3 bases: TGTGCCAGCAGCCTGGACAGGGGGCGAACTGAAGCTTTCTTT. This codes for CASSLDRGRTEAFF.

The chain carries TRBV7-6 and TRBJ2-7; D is perhaps TRBD2 (5 bases). CDR3 size: 15 residues. The germline V and J ends were trimmed by 3 bases and 0 bases, with 12 bases remaining between them. CDR1 SGHVS and CDR2 FNYEAQ come from the germline V gene. The CDR3 nucleotides read TGTGCCAGCAGCTTGGGGATGGGGAGCTCCTACGAGCAGTACTTC. Its translation: CASSLGMGSSYEQYF.

The chain recombines TRBV5-1 with TRBJ1-5; D may be TRBD1 (5 bases). CDR1 SGHRS and CDR2 YFSETQ come from the germline V gene. The CDR3 consists of 14 residues. V was pared by 2 bases and J by 5 bases, with 11 bases between. CDR3 sequence: CASSFAGIHQPQHF. The CDR3 DNA reads as TGCGCCAGCAGCTTCGCAGGGATCCATCAGCCCCAGCATTTT.

The rearrangement links TRBV7-3 to TRBJ2-1; perhaps TRBD2 as D (5 bases). Germline CDR1 is SGHTA and CDR2 is FQGTGA. The CDR3 runs to 14 residues. The ends were cut back, 1 base at V and 5 bases at J, with 9 bases in the middle. The CDR3 spells CASSLNGIDNEQFF. DNA for the CDR3: TGTGCCAGCAGCTTAAACGGGATTGACAATGAGCAGTTCTTC.

V is TRBV16 and J is TRBJ1-1; D possibly corresponds to TRBD1 (5 bases). Germline CDR1 KGHSY, CDR2 FQNENV. CDR3 length: 15 amino acids. Trimming stripped 0 bases from V and 1 base from J, with 9 bases between. The CDR3 reads CASSQSRQTNTEAFF. In nucleotides, the CDR3 is TGTGCCAGCAGCCAATCGAGACAGACGAACACTGAAGCTTTCTTT.

In this sample, this clone turned up a few times. The rearrangement uses TRBV5-1 and TRBJ2-2; TRBD2 matches 7 bases. In germline, CDR1 is SGHRS, CDR2 YFSETQ. The V and J ends lost 3 bases and 4 bases, in that order; junction bases with no gene match: 6. The CDR3 is made up of 15 amino acids. DNA of the CDR3: TGCGCCAGCAGCTCGCTAGCGGCTTTCACCGGGGAGCTGTTTTTT. This encodes CASSSLAAFTGELFF.

The chain couples TRBV19 to TRBJ2-5; 7 nucleotides match TRBD2. V dropped 10 bases and J dropped 3; count of bases not matched to a gene: 11. Germline values: CDR1 LNHDA, CDR2 SQIVND (reference sequence). This CDR3 comprises 14 residues. DNA for the CDR3: TGTGCCACGACGGAGGGAGGGAGAAAAGAGACCCAGTACTTC. It specifies CATTEGGRKETQYF.

This clone was counted a single time. The gene calls are TRBV13 and TRBJ2-1; 10 positions match TRBD2. This CDR3 is built from 15 residues. Germline CDR1 PRHDT, CDR2 FYEKMQ (reference sequence). V shed 1 base, J shed 8 bases, and the junction held 5 bases outside the gene matches. CDR3 sequence reads: CASSLDSSGSHEQFF. The CDR3 coding sequence is TGTGCCAGCAGCTTAGATTCTAGCGGGAGTCATGAGCAGTTCTTC.

The chain employs TRBV29-1 and TRBJ1-1, with D possibly being TRBD1 (5 bases). CDR1 is SQVTM and CDR2 is ANQGSEA in the germline V gene. V was shortened by 4 bases and J by 3 bases, with 9 bases between the two germline ends. The CDR3 is 12 amino acids. CDR3: CSVAGGDTEAFF. In DNA, the CDR3 is TGCAGCGTTGCTGGGGGGGACACTGAAGCTTTCTTT.

The V and J genes are TRBV2 and TRBJ1-6; the match to TRBD1 covers 8 bases. CDR1 SNHLY and CDR2 FYNNEI come from the germline V gene. J was trimmed by 6 bases and V by 6 bases; bases with no gene match: 13. The CDR3 has 17 amino acids. In nucleotides, the CDR3 is TGTGCCAGCAGGCCTGGGACAGGCGGTTTTTTTAATTCACCCCTCCACTTT. Protein sequence: CASRPGTGGFFNSPLHF. Filled out from reference TRBV2 and TRBJ1-6, the complete variable domain reads EPEVTQTPSHQVTQMGQEVILRCVPISNHLYFYWYRQILGQKVEFLVSFYNNEISEKSEIFDDQFSVERPDGSNFTLKIRSTKLEDSAMYFCASRPGTGGFFNSPLHFGNGTRLTVT.

The genes are TRBV5-1 and TRBJ2-5; tentative D call: TRBD1 (5 bases). The length of the CDR3 is 15 residues. In germline, CDR1 is SGHRS, CDR2 YFSETQ. Deletions cut 0 bases from V and 4 bases from J, with 13 bases between. CDR3 amino acids: CASSLAFRELETQYF. CDR3 nucleotides: TGCGCCAGCAGCTTGGCGTTCAGGGAATTAGAGACCCAGTACTTC.

The gene calls are TRBV7-2 and TRBJ2-5, with 9 bases that match TRBD2. The germline gives CDR1 SGHTA, CDR2 FQGNSA. Losses at the gene ends were 2 bases for V and 5 bases for J; bases not matched to a gene: 9. This CDR3 contains 16 residues. The CDR3 loop is CASSLSSGRGGETQYF. CDR3 nucleotides: TGTGCCAGCAGCTTATCATCGGGGCGGGGGGGGGAGACCCAGTACTTC.